This TCR beta chain was observed in a study of blood T cell repertoires in COVID-19. Assay: immunoSEQ multiplex PCR; the TCRdb copy retains only in-frame clones and omits some. The table has fewer than 250,000 clones, roughly three quarters seen once; the top ten hold roughly 17%. This clone was detected once. Germline-derived CDR1 and CDR2 are LGHDT and YNNKEL (reference sequence). The CDR3 runs 12 residues. Trimming left V 5 bases short and J 5 bases short, with 6 bases between. This clonotype was sampled from a woman in her fifties or sixties with acute COVID-19. Sequenced: PBMCs or T cells enriched from blood (not recorded which). The chain carries TRBV3-1 (or the pseudogene TRBV3-2) and TRBJ2-2; D is ambiguous. DNA for the CDR3: TGTGCCAGCAGCTTCCAAACCGGGGAGCTGTTTTTT. Amino acid sequence: CASSFQTGELFF.